This TCR beta chain was sequenced for a study of cytomegalovirus exposure and HLA in healthy donors. Study outcomes and limitations: As confirmed in vitro, a few CMV-associated chains were specific for CMV antigens. One cluster of highly shared sequence variants probably arose as a sequencing artifact. A list of approximately 160 TCR beta chains associated with cytomegalovirus was given.

A multiplex PCR was run with 60 Vbeta primers and 13 Jbeta primers. Clones were read by immunoSEQ multiplex PCR, and TCRdb kept only the in-frame ones, dropping some. The sample lists about 130,000 clones, 80% seen once, with 1% in the top ten. As regards this clone: What it binds is unknown.

CDR1 SGHTA and CDR2 FQGNSA come from the germline V gene. The CDR3 sequence is 15 residues long. V lost 1 base and J lost 3; bases outside the gene matches: 5. The receptor comes from a man aged 35-49 years in good health and CMV-seronegative. The genes are TRBV7-2 and TRBJ2-7, with TRBD1 identical over 8 bases. The sample consisted of PBMCs. The CDR3, as DNA: TGTGCCAGCAGCTTAGGGACAGGGATACACTACGAGCAGTACTTC. Translation: CASSLGTGIHYEQYF.